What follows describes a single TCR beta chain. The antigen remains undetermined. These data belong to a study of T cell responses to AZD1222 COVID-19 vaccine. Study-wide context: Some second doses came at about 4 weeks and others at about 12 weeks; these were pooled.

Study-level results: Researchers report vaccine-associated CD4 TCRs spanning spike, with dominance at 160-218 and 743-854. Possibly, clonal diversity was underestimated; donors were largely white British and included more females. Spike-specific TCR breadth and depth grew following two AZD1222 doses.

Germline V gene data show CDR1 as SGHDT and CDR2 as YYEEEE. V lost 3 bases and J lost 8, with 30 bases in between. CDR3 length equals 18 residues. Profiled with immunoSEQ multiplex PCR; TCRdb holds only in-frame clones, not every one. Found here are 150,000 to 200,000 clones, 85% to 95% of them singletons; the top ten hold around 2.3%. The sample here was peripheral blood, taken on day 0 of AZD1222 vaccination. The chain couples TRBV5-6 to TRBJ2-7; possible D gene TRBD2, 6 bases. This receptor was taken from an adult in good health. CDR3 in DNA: TGTGCCAGCAGCTCCTCGGCGGAGGATCGCGGGGCCCTTGGTAAGCAGTACTTC. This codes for CASSSSAEDRGALGKQYF.